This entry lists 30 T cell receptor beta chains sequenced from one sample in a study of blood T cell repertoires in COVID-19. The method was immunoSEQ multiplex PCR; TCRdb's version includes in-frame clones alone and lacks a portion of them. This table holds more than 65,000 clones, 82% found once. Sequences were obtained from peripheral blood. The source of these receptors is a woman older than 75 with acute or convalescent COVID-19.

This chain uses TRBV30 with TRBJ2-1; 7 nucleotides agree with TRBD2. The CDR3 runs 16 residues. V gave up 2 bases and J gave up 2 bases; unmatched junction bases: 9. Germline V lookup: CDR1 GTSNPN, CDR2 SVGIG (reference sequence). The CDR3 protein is CAWSRGRVRPYNEQFF. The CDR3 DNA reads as TGTGCCTGGAGTCGAGGGAGGGTCCGCCCCTACAATGAGCAGTTCTTC.

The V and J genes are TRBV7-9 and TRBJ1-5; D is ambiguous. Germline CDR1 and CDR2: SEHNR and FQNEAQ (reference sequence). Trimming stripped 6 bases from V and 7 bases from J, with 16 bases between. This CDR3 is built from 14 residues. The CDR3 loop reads CASSHSQAGQPQHF. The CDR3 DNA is TGTGCCAGCAGTCACAGCCAGGCGGGGCAGCCCCAGCATTTT. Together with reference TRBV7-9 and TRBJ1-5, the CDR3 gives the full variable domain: DTGVSQNPRHKITKRGQNVTFRCDPISEHNRLYWYRQTLGQGPEFLTYFQNEAQLEKSRLLSDRFSAERPKGSFSTLEIQRTEQGDSAMYLCASSHSQAGQPQHFGDGTRLSIL.

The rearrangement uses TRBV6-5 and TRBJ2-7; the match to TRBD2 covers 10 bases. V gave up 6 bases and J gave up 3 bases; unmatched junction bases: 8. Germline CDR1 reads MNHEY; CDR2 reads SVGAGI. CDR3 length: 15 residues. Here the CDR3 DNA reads TGTGCCAGCAGACTTGAACTAGCGGGACTCTACGAGCAGTACTTC. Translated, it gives CASRLELAGLYEQYF.

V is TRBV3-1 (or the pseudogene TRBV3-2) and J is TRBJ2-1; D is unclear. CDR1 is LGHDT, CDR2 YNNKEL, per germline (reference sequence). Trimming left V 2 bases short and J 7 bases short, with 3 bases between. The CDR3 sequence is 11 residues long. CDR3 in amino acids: CASSQLNEQFF. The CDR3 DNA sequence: TGTGCCAGCAGCCAACTGAATGAGCAGTTCTTC.

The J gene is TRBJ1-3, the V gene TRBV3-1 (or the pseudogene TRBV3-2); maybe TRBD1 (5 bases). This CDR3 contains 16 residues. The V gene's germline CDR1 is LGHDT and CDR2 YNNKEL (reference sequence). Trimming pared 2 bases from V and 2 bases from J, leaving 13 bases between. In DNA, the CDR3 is TGTGCCAGCAGCCAACTGGGGGGGACCACTGGAAACACCATATATTTT. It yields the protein CASSQLGGTTGNTIYF.

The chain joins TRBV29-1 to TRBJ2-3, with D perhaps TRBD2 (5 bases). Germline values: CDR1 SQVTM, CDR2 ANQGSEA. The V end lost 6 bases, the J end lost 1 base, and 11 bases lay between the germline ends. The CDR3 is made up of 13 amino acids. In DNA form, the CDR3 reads TGCAGCGTCGGTCACGGGGGCACAGATACGCAGTATTTT. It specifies CSVGHGGTDTQYF.

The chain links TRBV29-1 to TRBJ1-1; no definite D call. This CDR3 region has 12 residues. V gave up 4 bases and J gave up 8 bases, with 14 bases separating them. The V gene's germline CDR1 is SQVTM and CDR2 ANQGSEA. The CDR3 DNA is TGCAGCGTTGTTGTTGGGCCGGCCGAAGCTTTCTTT. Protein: CSVVVGPAEAFF.

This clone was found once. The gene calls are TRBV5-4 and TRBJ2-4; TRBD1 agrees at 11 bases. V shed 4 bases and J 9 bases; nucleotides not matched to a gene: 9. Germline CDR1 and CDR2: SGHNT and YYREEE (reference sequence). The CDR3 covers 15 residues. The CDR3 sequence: CASSPGQGALGIQYF. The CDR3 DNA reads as TGTGCCAGCAGCCCCGGACAGGGGGCCCTAGGCATTCAGTACTTC.

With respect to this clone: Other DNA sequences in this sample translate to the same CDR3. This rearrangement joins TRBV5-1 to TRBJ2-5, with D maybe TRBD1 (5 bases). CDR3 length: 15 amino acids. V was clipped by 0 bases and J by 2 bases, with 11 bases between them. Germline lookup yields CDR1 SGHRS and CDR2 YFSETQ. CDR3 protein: CASSLDGQLQETQYF. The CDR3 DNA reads TGCGCCAGCAGCTTGGATGGACAATTACAAGAGACCCAGTACTTC. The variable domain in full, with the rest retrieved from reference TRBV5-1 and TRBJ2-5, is KAGVTQTPRYLIKTRGQQVTLSCSPISGHRSVSWYQQTPGQGLQFLFEYFSETQRNKGNFPGRFSGRQFSNSRSEMNVSTLELGDSALYLCASSLDGQLQETQYFGPGTRLLVL.

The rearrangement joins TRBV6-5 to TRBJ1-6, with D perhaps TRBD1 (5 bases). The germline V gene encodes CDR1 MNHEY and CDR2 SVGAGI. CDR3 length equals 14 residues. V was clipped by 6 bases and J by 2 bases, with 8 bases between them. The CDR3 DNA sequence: TGTGCCAGCAGGGTCAGGGCCTATAATTCACCCCTCCACTTT. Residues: CASRVRAYNSPLHF.

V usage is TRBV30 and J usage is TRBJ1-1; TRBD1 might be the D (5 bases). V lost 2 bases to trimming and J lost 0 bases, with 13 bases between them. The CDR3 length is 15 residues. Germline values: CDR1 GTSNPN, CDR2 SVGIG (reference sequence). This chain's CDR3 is CAWSMWGGVNTEAFF. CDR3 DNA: TGTGCCTGGAGTATGTGGGGGGGGGTGAACACTGAAGCTTTCTTT.

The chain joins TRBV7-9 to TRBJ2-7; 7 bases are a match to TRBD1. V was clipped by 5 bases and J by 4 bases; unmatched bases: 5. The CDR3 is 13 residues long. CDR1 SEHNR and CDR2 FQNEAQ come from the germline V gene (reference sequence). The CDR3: CASSPGGPYEQYF. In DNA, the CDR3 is TGTGCCAGCAGCCCAGGGGGACCTTACGAGCAGTACTTC.

This chain's CDR3 is CASSITSGTVNTEAFF. CDR3 bases: TGTGCCAGCAGCATCACGTCCGGGACAGTGAACACTGAAGCTTTCTTT. This chain uses TRBV7-2 with TRBJ1-1; 7 nucleotides align to TRBD1. V lost 5 bases and J lost 0; bases outside the gene matches: 9. Germline loops: CDR1 SGHTA, CDR2 FQGNSA. The CDR3 extends over 16 amino acids. The variable domain in full, completed from reference TRBV7-2 and TRBJ1-1, reads GAGVSQSPSNKVTEKGKDVELRCDPISGHTALYWYRQSLGQGLEFLIYFQGNSAPDKSGLPSDRFSAERTGGSVSTLTIQRTQQEDSAVYLCASSITSGTVNTEAFFGQGTRLTVV.

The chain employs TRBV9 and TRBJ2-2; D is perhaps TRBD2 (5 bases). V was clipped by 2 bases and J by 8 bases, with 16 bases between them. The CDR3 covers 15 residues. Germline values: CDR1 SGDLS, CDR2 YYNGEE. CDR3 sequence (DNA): TGTGCCAGCAGCGTTTTACCCGGACTGCCTGGGGAGCTGTTTTTT. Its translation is CASSVLPGLPGELFF.

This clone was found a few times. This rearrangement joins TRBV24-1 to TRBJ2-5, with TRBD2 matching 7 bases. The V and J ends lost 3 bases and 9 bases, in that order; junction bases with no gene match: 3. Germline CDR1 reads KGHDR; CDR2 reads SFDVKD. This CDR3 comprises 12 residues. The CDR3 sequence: CATSDNREAQYF. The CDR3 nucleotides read TGTGCCACCAGTGATAACCGGGAGGCCCAGTACTTC.

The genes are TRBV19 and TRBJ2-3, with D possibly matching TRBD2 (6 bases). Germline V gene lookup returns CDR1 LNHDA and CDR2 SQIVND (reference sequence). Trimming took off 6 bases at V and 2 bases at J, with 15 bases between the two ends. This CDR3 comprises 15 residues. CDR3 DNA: TGTGCCAGTAGAAATGGGAGGAGGTACACAGATACGCAGTATTTT. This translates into CASRNGRRYTDTQYF.

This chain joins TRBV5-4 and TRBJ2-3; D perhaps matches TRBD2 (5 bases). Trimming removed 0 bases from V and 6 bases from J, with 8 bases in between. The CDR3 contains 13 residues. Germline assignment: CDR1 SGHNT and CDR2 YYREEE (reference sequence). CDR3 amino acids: CASSLVSGDTQYF. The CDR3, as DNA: TGTGCCAGCAGCTTGGTATCGGGGGATACGCAGTATTTT.

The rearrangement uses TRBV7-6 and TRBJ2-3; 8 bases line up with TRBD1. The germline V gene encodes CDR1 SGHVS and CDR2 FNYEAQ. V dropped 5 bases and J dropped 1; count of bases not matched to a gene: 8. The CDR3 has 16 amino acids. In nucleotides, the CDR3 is TGTGCCAGCAGCCAGGACAGGGTTCGGGGCACAGATACGCAGTATTTT. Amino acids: CASSQDRVRGTDTQYF.

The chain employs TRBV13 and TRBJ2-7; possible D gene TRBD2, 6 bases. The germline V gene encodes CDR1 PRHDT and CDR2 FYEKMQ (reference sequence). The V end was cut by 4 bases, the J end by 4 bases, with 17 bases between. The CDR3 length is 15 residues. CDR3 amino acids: CASSSTGTGGYEQYF. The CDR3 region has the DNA TGTGCCAGCAGCTCAACCGGGACTGGGGGTTACGAGCAGTACTTC.

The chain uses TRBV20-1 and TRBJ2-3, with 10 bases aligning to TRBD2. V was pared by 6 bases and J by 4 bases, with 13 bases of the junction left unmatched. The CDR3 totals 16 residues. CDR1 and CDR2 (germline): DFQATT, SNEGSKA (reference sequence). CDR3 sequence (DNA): TGCAGTGCGAGTAAACTGCTAGCGGGAGAAGCAGATACGCAGTATTTT. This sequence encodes CSASKLLAGEADTQYF.

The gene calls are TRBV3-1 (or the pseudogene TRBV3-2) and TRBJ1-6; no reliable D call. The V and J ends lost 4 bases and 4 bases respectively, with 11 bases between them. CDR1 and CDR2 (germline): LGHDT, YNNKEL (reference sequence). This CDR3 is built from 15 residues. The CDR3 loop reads CASSPRRIYNSPLHF. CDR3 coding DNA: TGTGCCAGCAGCCCTAGACGTATTTATAATTCACCCCTCCACTTT.

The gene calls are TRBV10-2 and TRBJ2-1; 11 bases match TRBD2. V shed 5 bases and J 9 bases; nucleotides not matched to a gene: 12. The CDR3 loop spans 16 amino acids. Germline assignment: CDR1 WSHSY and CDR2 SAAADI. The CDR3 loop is CASSRPNNSGRGEQFF. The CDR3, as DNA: TGCGCCAGCAGTAGACCTAATAATAGCGGGAGGGGTGAGCAGTTCTTC.

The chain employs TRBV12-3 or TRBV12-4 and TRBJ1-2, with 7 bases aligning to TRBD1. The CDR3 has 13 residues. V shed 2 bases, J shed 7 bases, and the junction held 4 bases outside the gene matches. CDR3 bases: TGTGCCAGCAGTTTAATCAGGGGGGTTGGCTACACCTTC. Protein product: CASSLIRGVGYTF.

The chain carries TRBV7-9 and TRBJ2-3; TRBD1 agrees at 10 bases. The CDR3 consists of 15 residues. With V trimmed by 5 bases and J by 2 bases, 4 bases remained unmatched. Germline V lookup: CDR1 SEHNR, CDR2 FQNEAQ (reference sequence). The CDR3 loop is CASSRDRGFTDTQYF. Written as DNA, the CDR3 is TGTGCCAGCAGCCGGGACAGGGGTTTCACAGATACGCAGTATTTT.

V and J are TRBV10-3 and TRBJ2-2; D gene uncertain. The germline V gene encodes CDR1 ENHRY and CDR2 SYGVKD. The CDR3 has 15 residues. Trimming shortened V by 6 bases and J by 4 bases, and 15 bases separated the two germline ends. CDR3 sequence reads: CAISPQRTSTGELFF. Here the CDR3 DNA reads TGTGCCATCAGCCCACAGAGAACCTCCACCGGGGAGCTGTTTTTT.

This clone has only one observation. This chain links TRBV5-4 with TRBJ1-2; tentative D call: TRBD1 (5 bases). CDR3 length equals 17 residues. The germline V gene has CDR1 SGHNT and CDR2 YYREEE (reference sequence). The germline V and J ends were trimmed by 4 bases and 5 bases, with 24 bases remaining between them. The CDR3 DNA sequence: TGTGCCAGCAGCGGGGGAGGTCGGGAAAGGGCTTATTATGGCTACACCTTC. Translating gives CASSGGGRERAYYGYTF.

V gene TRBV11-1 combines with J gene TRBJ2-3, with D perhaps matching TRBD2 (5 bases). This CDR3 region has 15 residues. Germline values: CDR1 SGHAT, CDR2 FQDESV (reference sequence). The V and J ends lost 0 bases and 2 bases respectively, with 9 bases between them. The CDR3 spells CASSLAGLYTDTQYF. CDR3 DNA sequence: TGTGCCAGCAGCTTAGCAGGACTGTACACAGATACGCAGTATTTT.

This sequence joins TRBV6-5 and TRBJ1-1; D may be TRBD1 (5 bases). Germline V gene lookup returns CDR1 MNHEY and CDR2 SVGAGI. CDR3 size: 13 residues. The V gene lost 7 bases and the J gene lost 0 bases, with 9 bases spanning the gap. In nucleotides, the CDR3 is TGTGCCAGCAAAAGACAGTTGAACACTGAAGCTTTCTTT. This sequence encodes CASKRQLNTEAFF.

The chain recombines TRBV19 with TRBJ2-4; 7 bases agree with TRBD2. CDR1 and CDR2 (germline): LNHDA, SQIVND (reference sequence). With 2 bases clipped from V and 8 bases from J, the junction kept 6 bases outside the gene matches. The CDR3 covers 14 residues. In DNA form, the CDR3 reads TGTGCCAGTAGTATATCGGGGGGAGGGGACATTCAGTACTTC. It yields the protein CASSISGGGDIQYF.

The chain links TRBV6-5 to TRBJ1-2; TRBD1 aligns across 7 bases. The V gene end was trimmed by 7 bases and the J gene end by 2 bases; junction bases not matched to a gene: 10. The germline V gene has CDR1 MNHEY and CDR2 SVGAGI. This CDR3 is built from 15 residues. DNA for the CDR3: TGTGCCAGCAAGGGTTTTACAGGGGAGAACTATGGCTACACCTTC. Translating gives CASKGFTGENYGYTF.